The 10 T cell receptor beta chains below all came from one sample that was sequenced in a study of T cell repertoires in cytomegalovirus infection. MiXCR, run by TCRdb on the reads, gives a single entry per CDR3 protein. Altogether more than 400,000 distinct CDR3 sequences are present, around 27% being singletons, with the ten largest covering under 15%. The specimen sequenced was PBMCs. These receptor sequences come from a human donor in good health (CMV status not recorded). Some clones in this sample may be carry-over from other donors' samples.

The chain links TRBV25-1 to TRBJ2-5, with 8 bases lining up with TRBD2. V lost 0 bases and J lost 4; bases outside the gene matches: 4. Germline CDR1 MGHDK, CDR2 SYGVNS. The CDR3 runs 15 residues. The CDR3 DNA is TGTGCCAGCAGTGAATACAGGCTAGCGGGAGAGACCCAGTACTTC. It specifies CASSEYRLAGETQYF.

In its sample, this clonotype was seen many times. The rearrangement uses TRBV7-9 and TRBJ1-2; D possibly corresponds to TRBD1 (5 bases). Looked up from germline, CDR1 is SEHNR and CDR2 is FQNEAQ (reference sequence). CDR3 size: 16 residues. V gave up 1 base and J gave up 4 bases, with 16 bases separating them. CDR3 sequence reads: CASSLGLTASIYGYTF. In nucleotides, the CDR3 is TGTGCCAGCAGCTTAGGACTGACAGCCTCAATCTATGGCTACACCTTC. The full variable domain, in which reference TRBV7-9 and TRBJ1-2 provide the parts outside the CDR3, is DTGVSQNPRHKITKRGQNVTFRCDPISEHNRLYWYRQTLGQGPEFLTYFQNEAQLEKSRLLSDRFSAERPKGSFSTLEIQRTEQGDSAMYLCASSLGLTASIYGYTFGSGTRLTVV.

The gene calls are TRBV15 and TRBJ2-1, with unresolved D. Germline CDR1 and CDR2: LNHNV and YYDKDF (reference sequence). V lost 0 bases and J lost 8, with 14 bases in between. The CDR3 runs 15 residues. CDR3 nucleotide sequence: TGTGCCACCAGCAGAGATGTTTCTAGGAATGATGAGCAGTTCTTC. Its translation is CATSRDVSRNDEQFF.

The rearrangement links TRBV12-3 or TRBV12-4 to TRBJ2-2, with D perhaps matching TRBD2 (6 bases). The CDR3 has 13 residues. V lost 3 bases, J lost 14 bases, and 16 bases lay in between. This chain's CDR3 is CASSFQSGRQLFF. The CDR3 coding sequence is TGTGCCAGCAGTTTCCAATCAGGGAGGCAACTGTTTTTT.

The chain is built from TRBV5-5 and TRBJ1-1, with D tentatively TRBD1 (5 bases). Germline CDR1 is SGHKS and CDR2 is YYEKEE (reference sequence). Between the trimmed V and J ends, which lost 2 bases and 3 bases, there was a span of 11 bases. CDR3 size: 14 residues. The CDR3 DNA reads as TGTGCCAGCAGCTTACAGGCGGGGGACACTGAAGCTTTCTTT. It codes for CASSLQAGDTEAFF.

This chain uses TRBV6-5 with TRBJ2-6; D gene ambiguous. The CDR3 has 14 residues. V was clipped by 5 bases and J by 13 bases, with 18 bases between them. Germline V gene lookup returns CDR1 MNHEY and CDR2 SVGAGI. In DNA form, the CDR3 reads TGTGCCAGCAGTGACCACCAGTCATCTCGGGTCCTGACTTTC. This translates into CASSDHQSSRVLTF.

The rearrangement uses TRBV23-1 and TRBJ2-7; D uncertain. TRBV23-1 is an ORF, and what it does is uncertain. The CDR3 length is 10 residues. The germline V and J ends were trimmed by 6 bases and 5 bases, with 5 bases remaining between them. This CDR3 is CASRLDEQYV. The CDR3 DNA reads TGCGCCAGCAGGCTGGACGAGCAGTACGTC.

This clonotype was counted between two and nine times. The chain employs TRBV19 and TRBJ2-7, with 10 bases lining up with TRBD1. The J segment lost 6 bases and the V segment lost 9 bases, leaving 8 bases of the junction unmatched. The CDR3 has 13 residues. The germline V gene encodes CDR1 LNHDA and CDR2 SQIVND (reference sequence). CDR3 residues: CASLGGTGVEQYF. The CDR3 bases are TGTGCCAGCTTAGGCGGGACAGGGGTCGAGCAGTACTTC. The full variable domain, rest sourced from reference TRBV19 and TRBJ2-7, is DGGITQSPKYLFRKEGQNVTLSCEQNLNHDAMYWYRQDPGQGLRLIYYSQIVNDFQKGDIAEGYSVSREKKESFPLTVTSAQKNPTAFYLCASLGGTGVEQYFGPGTRLTVT.

This clonotype was counted only a few times. The chain carries TRBV5-1 and TRBJ2-5, with 11 nucleotides matching TRBD1. CDR3 length: 15 residues. J gave up 1 base and V 5 bases, and 4 bases lay outside the gene matches. CDR1 is SGHRS and CDR2 is YFSETQ in the germline V gene. The CDR3 loop is CASSSGTGGQETQYF. CDR3 DNA sequence: TGCGCCAGCAGTTCCGGGACAGGGGGCCAAGAGACCCAGTACTTC. Using reference TRBV5-1 and TRBJ2-5 for the parts outside the CDR3, the full variable domain is KAGVTQTPRYLIKTRGQQVTLSCSPISGHRSVSWYQQTPGQGLQFLFEYFSETQRNKGNFPGRFSGRQFSNSRSEMNVSTLELGDSALYLCASSSGTGGQETQYFGPGTRLLVL.

In this sample, this clonotype turned up many times. The rearrangement joins TRBV6-2 or TRBV6-3 to TRBJ1-1; 7 bases agree with TRBD1. CDR1 and CDR2 (germline): MNHEY, SVGEGT. V shed 6 bases and J 4 bases; nucleotides not matched to a gene: 2. The CDR3 spans 12 residues. The CDR3 protein is CASRTGITEAFF. CDR3 DNA sequence: TGTGCCAGCAGGACAGGGATCACTGAAGCTTTCTTT.